This TCR beta chain came from a study of blood T cell repertoires in COVID-19. Enrolled during active infection, Seattle patients were then followed longitudinally. Profiled with immunoSEQ multiplex PCR; TCRdb holds only in-frame clones, not every one. The sample yields 450,000 or so clones, 89% seen once. The V and J ends lost 0 bases and 9 bases respectively, with 18 bases between them. This CDR3 has 16 amino acids. In germline, CDR1 is LGHDT, CDR2 YNNKEL (reference sequence). Sequenced: peripheral blood. The sequence came from a woman in her 40s with COVID-19, enrolled during active disease. The V gene is TRBV3-1 (or the pseudogene TRBV3-2), the J gene TRBJ1-5; D is possibly TRBD1 (6 bases). CDR3: CASSQERGQGMLPQHF. For the CDR3, the DNA is TGTGCCAGCAGCCAAGAAAGGGGTCAGGGGATGCTGCCCCAGCATTTT.